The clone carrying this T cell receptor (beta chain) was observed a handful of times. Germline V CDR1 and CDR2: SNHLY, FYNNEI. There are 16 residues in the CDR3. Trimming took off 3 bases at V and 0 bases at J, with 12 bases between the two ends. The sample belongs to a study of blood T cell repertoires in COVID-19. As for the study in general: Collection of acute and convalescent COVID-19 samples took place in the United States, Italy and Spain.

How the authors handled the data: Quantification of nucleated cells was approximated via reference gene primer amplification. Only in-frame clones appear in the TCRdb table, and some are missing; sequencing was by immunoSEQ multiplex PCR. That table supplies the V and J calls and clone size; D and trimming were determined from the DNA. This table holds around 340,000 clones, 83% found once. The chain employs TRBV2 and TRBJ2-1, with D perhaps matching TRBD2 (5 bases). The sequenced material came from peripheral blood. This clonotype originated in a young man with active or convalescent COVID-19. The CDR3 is CASSDQLSGSYNEQFF. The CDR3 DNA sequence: TGTGCCAGCAGTGACCAACTAAGCGGCTCCTACAATGAGCAGTTCTTC.